The present TCR beta chain was sequenced within a study of response to subunit inactivated influenza vaccine. Study-wide results and limits: Authors suggested seasonal influenza vaccinations each recruit few new T cells.

Trimming took off 1 base at V and 4 bases at J, with 11 bases between the two ends. The CDR3 contains 15 residues. Per germline, CDR1 SGHTA and CDR2 FQGNSA. This clonotype was seen ten or more times. The antigen is unknown. MiXCR, run by TCRdb on the RT-PCR reads, gives a single entry per CDR3 protein. The data hold 500,000 or so distinct CDR3 sequences, with roughly 9.7% observed a single time. This specimen consisted of PBMCs from blood, obtained 45 days after vaccination. The receptor was derived from a man between 45 and 60 years old who received an inactivated influenza vaccine. The gene calls are TRBV7-2 and TRBJ2-1, with D perhaps TRBD2 (6 bases). DNA for the CDR3: TGTGCCAGCAGCTTAGACGGGAGAGGATACAATGAGCAGTTCTTC. Translating gives CASSLDGRGYNEQFF.